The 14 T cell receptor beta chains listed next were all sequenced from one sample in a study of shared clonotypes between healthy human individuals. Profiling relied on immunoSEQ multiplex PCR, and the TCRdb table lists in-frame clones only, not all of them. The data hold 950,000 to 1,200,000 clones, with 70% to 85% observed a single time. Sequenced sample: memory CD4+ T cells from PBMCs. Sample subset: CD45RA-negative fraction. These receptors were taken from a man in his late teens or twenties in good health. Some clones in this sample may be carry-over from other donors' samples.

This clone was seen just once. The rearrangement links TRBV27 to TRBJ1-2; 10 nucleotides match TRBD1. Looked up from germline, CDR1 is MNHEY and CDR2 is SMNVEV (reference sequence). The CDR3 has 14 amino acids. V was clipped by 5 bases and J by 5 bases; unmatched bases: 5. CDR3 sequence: CASSGGQGGYGYTF. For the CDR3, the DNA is TGTGCCAGCAGTGGCGGACAGGGGGGTTATGGCTACACCTTC.

The CDR3 DNA reads TGCGCCAGCAGCTCTTTGACAGGGGGAGGTGAAAAACTGTTTTTT. This codes for CASSSLTGGGEKLFF. The genes are TRBV5-1 and TRBJ1-4, with 9 bases aligning to TRBD1. The germline gives CDR1 SGHRS, CDR2 YFSETQ. V shed 3 bases and J 7 bases; nucleotides not matched to a gene: 7. There are 15 residues in the CDR3.

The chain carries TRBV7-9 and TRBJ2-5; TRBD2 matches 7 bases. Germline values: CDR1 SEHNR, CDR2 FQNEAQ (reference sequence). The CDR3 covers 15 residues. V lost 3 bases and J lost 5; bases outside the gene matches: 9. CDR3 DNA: TGTGCCAGCAGCTTTCGCAGGGAGGGATGGGAGACCCAGTACTTC. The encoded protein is CASSFRREGWETQYF. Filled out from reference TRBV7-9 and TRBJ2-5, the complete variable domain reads DTGVSQNPRHKITKRGQNVTFRCDPISEHNRLYWYRQTLGQGPEFLTYFQNEAQLEKSRLLSDRFSAERPKGSFSTLEIQRTEQGDSAMYLCASSFRREGWETQYFGPGTRLLVL.

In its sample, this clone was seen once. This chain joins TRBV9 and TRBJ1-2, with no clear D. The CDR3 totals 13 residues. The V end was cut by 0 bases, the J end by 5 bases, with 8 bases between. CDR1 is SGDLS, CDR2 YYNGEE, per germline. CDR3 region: CASSVVAGYGYTF. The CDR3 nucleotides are TGTGCCAGCAGCGTAGTTGCAGGTTATGGCTACACCTTC.

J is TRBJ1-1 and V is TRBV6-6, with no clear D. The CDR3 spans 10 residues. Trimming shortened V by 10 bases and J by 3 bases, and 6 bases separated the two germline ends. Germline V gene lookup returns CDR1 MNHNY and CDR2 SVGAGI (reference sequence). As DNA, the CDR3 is TGTGCCACTAGGTACACTGAAGCTTTCTTT. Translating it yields CATRYTEAFF.

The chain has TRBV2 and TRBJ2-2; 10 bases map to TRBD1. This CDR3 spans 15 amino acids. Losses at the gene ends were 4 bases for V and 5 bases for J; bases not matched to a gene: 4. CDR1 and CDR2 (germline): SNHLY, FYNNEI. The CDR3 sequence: CASSVDRGRTGELFF. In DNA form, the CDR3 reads TGTGCCAGCAGTGTTGACAGGGGGCGAACCGGGGAGCTGTTTTTT.

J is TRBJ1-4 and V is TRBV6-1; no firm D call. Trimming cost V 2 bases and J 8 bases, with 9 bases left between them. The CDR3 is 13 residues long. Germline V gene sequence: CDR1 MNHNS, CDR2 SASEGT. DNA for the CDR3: TGTGCCAGCAGTGAACGCCGAACCGAAAAACTGTTTTTT. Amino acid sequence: CASSERRTEKLFF.

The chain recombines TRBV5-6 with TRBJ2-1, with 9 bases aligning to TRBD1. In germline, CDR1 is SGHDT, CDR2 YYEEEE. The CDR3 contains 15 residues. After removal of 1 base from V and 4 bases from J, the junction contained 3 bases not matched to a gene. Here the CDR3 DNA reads TGTGCCAGCAGCTTGAGGGACAGGGTATACAATGAGCAGTTCTTC. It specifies CASSLRDRVYNEQFF.

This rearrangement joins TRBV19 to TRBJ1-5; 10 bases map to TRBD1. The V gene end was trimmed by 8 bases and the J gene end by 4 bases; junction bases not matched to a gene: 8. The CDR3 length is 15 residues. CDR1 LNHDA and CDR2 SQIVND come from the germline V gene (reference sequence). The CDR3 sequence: CASGPSGQGNQPQHF. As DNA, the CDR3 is TGTGCCAGTGGGCCCTCGGGACAGGGGAATCAGCCCCAGCATTTT. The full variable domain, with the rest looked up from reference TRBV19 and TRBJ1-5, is DGGITQSPKYLFRKEGQNVTLSCEQNLNHDAMYWYRQDPGQGLRLIYYSQIVNDFQKGDIAEGYSVSREKKESFPLTVTSAQKNPTAFYLCASGPSGQGNQPQHFGDGTRLSIL.

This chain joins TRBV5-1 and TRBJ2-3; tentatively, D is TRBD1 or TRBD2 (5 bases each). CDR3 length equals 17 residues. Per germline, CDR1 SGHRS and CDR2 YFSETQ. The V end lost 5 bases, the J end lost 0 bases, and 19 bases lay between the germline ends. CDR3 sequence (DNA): TGCGCCAGCAGTCAGACCCCGGGACCACAAAGCACAGATACGCAGTATTTT. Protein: CASSQTPGPQSTDTQYF.

CDR3 amino acids: CASIQGANTGELFF. The DNA of the CDR3 is TGCGCCAGCATACAGGGCGCGAACACCGGGGAGCTGTTTTTT. The rearrangement links TRBV5-1 to TRBJ2-2; D perhaps matches TRBD1 (6 bases). Trimming removed 6 bases from V and 0 bases from J, with 9 bases in between. Germline V gene lookup returns CDR1 SGHRS and CDR2 YFSETQ. The CDR3 consists of 14 residues.

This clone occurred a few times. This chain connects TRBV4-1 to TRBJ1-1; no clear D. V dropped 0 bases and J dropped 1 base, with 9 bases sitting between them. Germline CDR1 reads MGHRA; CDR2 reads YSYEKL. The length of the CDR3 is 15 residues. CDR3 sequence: CASSQERVANTEAFF. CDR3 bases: TGCGCCAGCAGCCAAGAAAGGGTAGCGAACACTGAAGCTTTCTTT.

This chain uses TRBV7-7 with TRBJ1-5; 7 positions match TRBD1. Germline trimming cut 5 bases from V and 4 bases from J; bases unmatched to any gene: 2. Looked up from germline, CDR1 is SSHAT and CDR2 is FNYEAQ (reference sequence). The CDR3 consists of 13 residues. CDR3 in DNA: TGTGCCAGCAGCCCGGGACAGAATCAGCCCCAGCATTTT. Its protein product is CASSPGQNQPQHF.

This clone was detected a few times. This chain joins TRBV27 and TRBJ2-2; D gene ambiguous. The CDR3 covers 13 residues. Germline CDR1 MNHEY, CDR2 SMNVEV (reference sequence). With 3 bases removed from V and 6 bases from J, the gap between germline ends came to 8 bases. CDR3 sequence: CASSFGPPGELFF. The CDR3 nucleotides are TGTGCCAGCAGTTTCGGCCCGCCCGGGGAGCTGTTTTTT.